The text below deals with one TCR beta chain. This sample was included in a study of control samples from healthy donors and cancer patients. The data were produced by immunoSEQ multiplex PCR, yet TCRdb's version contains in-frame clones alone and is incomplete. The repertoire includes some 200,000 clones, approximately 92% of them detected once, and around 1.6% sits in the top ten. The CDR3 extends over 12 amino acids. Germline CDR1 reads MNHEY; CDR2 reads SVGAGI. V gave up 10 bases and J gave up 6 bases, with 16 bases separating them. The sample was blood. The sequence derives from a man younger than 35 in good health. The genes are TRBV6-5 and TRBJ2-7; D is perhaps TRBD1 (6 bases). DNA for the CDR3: TGTGCCACCGCCCCGGGACACCCCGAGCAGTACTTC. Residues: CATAPGHPEQYF.